The 20 T cell receptor beta chains listed next were all sequenced from one sample in a study of neurological immune-mediated disorders. TCRdb used MiXCR to reprocess the 5' RACE reads, holding one entry per CDR3 protein. The sample holds some 34,000 distinct CDR3 sequences, approximately 1.5% seen once. The specimen was PBMCs. The receptor source for this set is a woman aged 30 to 39 with multiple sclerosis.

Ten or more counts support this clonotype. This chain connects TRBV9 to TRBJ1-6; possible D gene TRBD1, 6 bases. Germline V gene data show CDR1 as SGDLS and CDR2 as YYNGEE. With 3 bases removed from V and 7 bases from J, the gap between germline ends came to 14 bases. CDR3 size: 15 residues. The CDR3 here is CASSAAGRGNSPLHF. The CDR3 nucleotides read TGTGCCAGCAGCGCCGCAGGAAGGGGGAATTCACCCCTCCACTTT.

This clonotype was seen many times. The gene calls are TRBV24-1 and TRBJ2-3; D is possibly TRBD2 (5 bases). The CDR3 totals 15 residues. Trimming took off 3 bases at V and 2 bases at J, with 11 bases between the two ends. CDR1 is KGHDR, CDR2 SFDVKD, per germline. This CDR3 is CATSDHGGLTDTQYF. CDR3 DNA sequence: TGTGCCACCAGTGATCACGGAGGACTCACAGATACGCAGTATTTT.

This clonotype has ten or more counts. The V and J genes are TRBV7-7 and TRBJ2-3; tentative D call: TRBD2 (6 bases). Germline V gene data show CDR1 as SSHAT and CDR2 as FNYEAQ (reference sequence). V lost 0 bases and J lost 3, with 16 bases in between. The CDR3 runs 17 residues. In DNA form, the CDR3 reads TGTGCCAGCAGCTTAGCGGGACTCGCAAGTTGGACAGATACGCAGTATTTT. As protein: CASSLAGLASWTDTQYF.

This clonotype was seen ten or more times. The chain uses TRBV20-1 and TRBJ1-2; D is ambiguous. Germline assignment: CDR1 DFQATT and CDR2 SNEGSKA (reference sequence). Trimming removed 6 bases at V and 8 bases at J, with 19 bases between. This CDR3 region has 13 residues. The CDR3 loop is CSARGGGVGGYTF. Here the CDR3 DNA reads TGCAGTGCCCGCGGTGGTGGAGTAGGCGGCTACACCTTC.

As concerns this clonotype: One end of the junction is discordant with germline, which a read error may explain. The V call is TRBV12-3 or TRBV12-4, the J call TRBJ2-5; tentative D call: TRBD2 (5 bases). The CDR3 loop spans 11 amino acids. The CDR3 reads CASSPGENQYF. The CDR3 DNA is TGTGCCAGCAGCCCCGGGGAGAACCAGTACTTC.

The sample holds many counts of this clonotype. A read error may account for a junction end that differs from germline. The chain links TRBV5-1 to TRBJ2-5; D unresolved. Germline V gene data show CDR1 as SGHRS and CDR2 as YFSETQ. The CDR3 runs to 14 residues. The CDR3 DNA sequence: TGTGCCAGCAGCTTGGTGGGTTCCCAAGAGACCCAGTACTTC. The encoded protein is CASSLVGSQETQYF.

The table lists this clonotype with many counts. This chain connects TRBV28 to TRBJ1-2; D is unresolved. Trimming shortened V by 4 bases and J by 8 bases, and 8 bases separated the two germline ends. Germline loops: CDR1 MDHEN, CDR2 SYDVKM. The length of the CDR3 is 11 residues. The CDR3 sequence: CASSSLGGYTF. The CDR3 coding sequence is TGTGCCAGCAGTTCCCTAGGGGGCTACACCTTC.

In this sample, this clonotype turned up many times. J is TRBJ2-1 and V is TRBV5-1; tentative D call: TRBD2 (6 bases). CDR1 SGHRS and CDR2 YFSETQ come from the germline V gene. This CDR3 is built from 15 residues. With 2 bases removed from V and 6 bases from J, the gap between germline ends came to 15 bases. The CDR3 loop is CASSLTDSGLNEQFF. The CDR3 DNA is TGCGCCAGCAGCTTAACGGACTCGGGACTCAATGAGCAGTTCTTC.

This clonotype was counted ten times or more. This chain joins TRBV18 and TRBJ1-1, with 7 bases that match TRBD1. Germline loops: CDR1 KGHSH, CDR2 LQKENI. The CDR3 consists of 14 residues. The trim removed 2 bases at V and 2 bases at J, leaving 2 bases unmatched. CDR3: CASSPNRGNTEAFF. CDR3 coding DNA: TGTGCCAGCTCACCAAACAGGGGAAACACTGAAGCTTTCTTT.

This clonotype was found a few times. V and J are TRBV18 and TRBJ2-3; a weak D match, TRBD2 (5 bases). CDR1 is KGHSH, CDR2 LQKENI, per germline. The CDR3 runs to 15 residues. V lost 8 bases and J 0 bases, leaving 15 bases between the germline ends. The CDR3 bases are TGTGCCAGCACAGAGGGCGCCTCTAGCACAGATACGCAGTATTTT. Translation: CASTEGASSTDTQYF.

This clonotype was seen ten or more times. The chain recombines TRBV7-8 with TRBJ1-6, with D possibly being TRBD1 (6 bases). In germline, CDR1 is SGHVS, CDR2 FQNEAQ. Between the trimmed V and J ends, which lost 1 base and 5 bases, there was a span of 6 bases. The CDR3 is 14 residues long. This chain's CDR3 is CASSLGQDNSPLHF. The CDR3 nucleotides read TGTGCCAGCAGCTTAGGACAGGATAATTCACCCCTCCACTTT.

The sample holds many counts of this clonotype. The V call is TRBV6-5, the J call TRBJ1-1; unclear D gene. The V end was cut by 8 bases, the J end by 2 bases, with 12 bases between. The germline V gene has CDR1 MNHEY and CDR2 SVGAGI. The CDR3 is 13 amino acids. The chain's CDR3 is CASGRRRNTEAFF. The CDR3 nucleotides are TGTGCCAGCGGGCGGCGGAGAAACACTGAAGCTTTCTTT.

This clonotype was observed many times. The chain couples TRBV7-2 to TRBJ1-2; D may be TRBD1 (6 bases). CDR1 is SGHTA, CDR2 FQGNSA, per germline. V lost 5 bases and J lost 4, with 14 bases in between. The CDR3 loop spans 14 amino acids. The DNA for the CDR3 is TGTGCCAGCAGCCAATCCCCACAGGGCTATGGCTACACCTTC. Translating gives CASSQSPQGYGYTF.

This clonotype came up many times. The rearrangement links TRBV5-1 to TRBJ1-2; the match to TRBD1 covers 8 bases. The CDR3 spans 14 residues. Germline V lookup: CDR1 SGHRS, CDR2 YFSETQ. The V gene end was trimmed by 0 bases and the J gene end by 6 bases; junction bases not matched to a gene: 4. CDR3 in amino acids: CASSLGDRRDGYTF. CDR3 nucleotide sequence: TGCGCCAGCAGCTTGGGGGACAGGAGGGATGGCTACACCTTC.

The sample holds many counts of this clonotype. The chain uses TRBV5-1 and TRBJ2-3; 9 bases line up with TRBD2. Losses at the gene ends were 1 base for V and 1 base for J; bases not matched to a gene: 1. Germline CDR1 SGHRS, CDR2 YFSETQ. This CDR3 has 15 amino acids. The CDR3 sequence: CASSLPSGGTDTQYF. The CDR3 region has the DNA TGCGCCAGCAGCTTGCCTAGCGGGGGCACAGATACGCAGTATTTT.

In its sample, this clonotype was seen many times. J is TRBJ1-3 and V is TRBV20-1; D is undetermined. The V and J ends lost 6 bases and 4 bases respectively, with 13 bases between them. There are 13 residues in the CDR3. The germline V gene has CDR1 DFQATT and CDR2 SNEGSKA (reference sequence). The CDR3 sequence: CSASGPAGNTIYF. In DNA, the CDR3 is TGCAGTGCAAGTGGGCCTGCAGGAAACACCATATATTTT.

This clonotype was counted many times. The chain combines TRBV11-2 with TRBJ2-7; 9 bases match TRBD1. This CDR3 has 15 amino acids. The junction had 8 bases not matched to a gene; V was cut back by 5 bases and J by 3 bases. The germline CDR1 and CDR2 sequences are SGHAT and FQNNGV. CDR3 region: CASSGPGQGYYEQYF. Written as DNA, the CDR3 is TGTGCCAGCAGCGGACCGGGACAGGGCTACTACGAGCAGTACTTC.

Many counts were recorded for this clonotype. The chain is built from TRBV20-1 and TRBJ1-1; D remains ambiguous. The germline gives CDR1 DFQATT, CDR2 SNEGSKA (reference sequence). V lost 4 bases and J 4 bases, leaving 10 bases between the germline ends. The CDR3 runs to 12 residues. CDR3 loop: CSAIKGFTEAFF. The DNA for the CDR3 is TGCAGTGCTATCAAGGGATTCACTGAAGCTTTCTTT.

This clonotype has a count of ten or more. The chain joins TRBV10-3 to TRBJ1-2; 12 nucleotides line up with TRBD1. From germline, CDR1 is ENHRY and CDR2 SYGVKD. V shed 5 bases and J 7 bases; nucleotides not matched to a gene: 8. This CDR3 has 15 amino acids. CDR3 coding DNA: TGTGCCATCAGTATTCCGGGACAGGGGGCCGGTGGCTACACCTTC. As protein: CAISIPGQGAGGYTF.

The table lists this clonotype with many counts. The V gene is TRBV7-2, the J gene TRBJ1-2; D may be TRBD1 (6 bases). V shed 5 bases and J shed 4 bases, with 20 bases lying between them. This CDR3 is 16 amino acids long. Germline-derived CDR1 and CDR2 are SGHTA and FQGNSA. The CDR3 DNA sequence: TGTGCCAGCAGCGCCGAGACAGGACCGGGCATCTATGGCTACACCTTC. Translated, it gives CASSAETGPGIYGYTF.